Below are 30 T cell receptor beta chains sequenced from a single sample in a study of long-term antiretroviral therapy in people with HIV. Survey-level immunoSEQ v3.0 assays were run. Profiled with immunoSEQ multiplex PCR; TCRdb holds only in-frame clones, not every one. The data hold some 28,000 clones, with 75% to 85% observed a single time. The sequences come from unsorted PBMCs, collected 0.3 years after starting antiretroviral therapy. Receptor source: a man aged 40-55 years with HIV.

The J gene is TRBJ1-5, the V gene TRBV7-2, with TRBD1 as a possible D gene (6 bases). The CDR3 is made up of 15 amino acids. V dropped 4 bases and J dropped 0 bases, with 10 bases sitting between them. Germline CDR1 SGHTA, CDR2 FQGNSA. DNA for the CDR3: TGTGCCAGCAGCTCCTGGGACAATAGCAATCAGCCCCAGCATTTT. Protein: CASSSWDNSNQPQHF.

This chain links TRBV10-2 with TRBJ2-7; a weak D match, TRBD2 (6 bases). CDR1 and CDR2 from the germline V gene are WSHSY and SAAADI. The length of the CDR3 is 14 residues. The V end lost 8 bases, the J end lost 7 bases, and 21 bases lay between the germline ends. The CDR3 nucleotides are TGCGCCAGCGCGGGGCCCGCCGGGACTCGGGAGCAGTACTTC. It specifies CASAGPAGTREQYF.

This clone was observed a handful of times. The J gene is TRBJ1-1, the V gene TRBV7-2; the D is unclear. The CDR3 spans 14 residues. Trimming left V 8 bases short and J 0 bases short, with 13 bases between. Germline lookup yields CDR1 SGHTA and CDR2 FQGNSA. CDR3 coding DNA: TGTGCCAGCTACCTTACATCCATGAACACTGAAGCTTTCTTT. Translating it yields CASYLTSMNTEAFF. Full variable domain (outside the CDR3, taken from reference TRBV7-2 and TRBJ1-1): GAGVSQSPSNKVTEKGKDVELRCDPISGHTALYWYRQSLGQGLEFLIYFQGNSAPDKSGLPSDRFSAERTGGSVSTLTIQRTQQEDSAVYLCASYLTSMNTEAFFGQGTRLTVV.

This rearrangement joins TRBV5-1 to TRBJ1-6; possibly TRBD1 for D (5 bases). Germline V gives CDR1 SGHRS, CDR2 YFSETQ. The CDR3 has 14 amino acids. The V end lost 0 bases, the J end lost 7 bases, and 8 bases lay between the germline ends. The CDR3 DNA sequence: TGCGCCAGCAGCTTGGAGTACAGGAATTCACCCCTCCACTTT. It yields the protein CASSLEYRNSPLHF.

The table lists this clone with a count of one. The V call is TRBV15, the J call TRBJ1-1; D uncertain. Germline values: CDR1 LNHNV, CDR2 YYDKDF (reference sequence). The CDR3 runs 14 residues. V was shortened by 5 bases and J by 0 bases, with 10 bases between the two germline ends. The CDR3 is CATSRRHLNTEAFF. CDR3 DNA sequence: TGTGCCACCAGCCGAAGACACTTGAACACTGAAGCTTTCTTT.

Worth noting for this clone: This sample includes further DNA sequences coding for the same CDR3. The chain recombines TRBV12-5 with TRBJ2-3, with D unresolved. Germline CDR1 is LGHNT and CDR2 is FRNRAP. The length of the CDR3 is 13 residues. V lost 1 base and J 1 base, leaving 3 bases between the germline ends. The CDR3 nucleotides are TGTGCTAGTGGTTTGGCAGGCACAGATACGCAGTATTTT. This gives the protein CASGLAGTDTQYF.

This chain links TRBV6-6 with TRBJ2-5; the D is unclear. The CDR3 length is 15 residues. Per germline, CDR1 MNHNY and CDR2 SVGAGI (reference sequence). Trimming took 3 bases from V and 1 from J, leaving 12 bases between them. CDR3 DNA sequence: TGTGCCAGCAGTTATTTCGGGCGGTCCCAAGAGACCCAGTACTTC. This gives the protein CASSYFGRSQETQYF.

The rearrangement joins TRBV4-3 to TRBJ2-6; the D is unclear. The CDR3 runs 19 residues. The V gene's germline CDR1 is LGHNA and CDR2 YSLEER. V was cut by 0 bases and J by 0 bases, with 15 bases left in between. This chain's CDR3 is CASSQDGVSWNSGANVLTF. DNA of the CDR3: TGCGCCAGCAGCCAAGATGGCGTCAGTTGGAACTCTGGGGCCAACGTCCTGACTTTC.

This clone was picked up one time. The chain carries TRBV4-3 and TRBJ2-5; weak D call: TRBD1 (6 bases). This CDR3 spans 14 amino acids. With 0 bases removed from V and 5 bases from J, the gap between germline ends came to 10 bases. Germline V gene sequence: CDR1 LGHNA, CDR2 YSLEER. The CDR3 loop is CASSQDPGVETQYF. DNA for the CDR3: TGCGCCAGCAGCCAAGACCCAGGGGTCGAGACCCAGTACTTC.

The chain recombines TRBV10-3 with TRBJ2-7, with D tentatively TRBD1 (5 bases). Between the trimmed V and J ends, which lost 4 bases and 7 bases, there was a span of 11 bases. Germline V gene lookup returns CDR1 ENHRY and CDR2 SYGVKD. The CDR3 length is 12 residues. CDR3 sequence reads: CAISVADREQYF. The CDR3 DNA follows: TGTGCCATCAGTGTGGCTGACAGAGAGCAGTACTTC.

This clone was picked up one time. This chain links TRBV6-6 with TRBJ2-7, with 7 positions matching TRBD2. The CDR3 totals 15 residues. Germline CDR1 is MNHNY and CDR2 is SVGAGI (reference sequence). The junction had 6 bases not matched to a gene; V was cut back by 0 bases and J by 4 bases. CDR3: CASSYSGGRVYEQYF. The DNA for the CDR3 is TGTGCCAGCAGTTACTCGGGCGGGAGAGTATACGAGCAGTACTTC.

The CDR3 loop is CASSPSTPGADTQYF. The DNA of the CDR3 is TGTGCCAGCAGCCCTTCTACTCCCGGGGCAGATACGCAGTATTTT. The rearrangement joins TRBV6-5 to TRBJ2-3, with D perhaps matching TRBD2 (5 bases). Trimming stripped 6 bases from V and 4 bases from J, with 17 bases between. This CDR3 is built from 15 residues. Germline CDR1 is MNHEY and CDR2 is SVGAGI.

The chain has TRBV13 and TRBJ2-5; no reliable D call. This CDR3 contains 14 residues. The V end lost 3 bases, the J end lost 5 bases, and 13 bases lay between the germline ends. Per the germline V gene, CDR1 is PRHDT and CDR2 is FYEKMQ (reference sequence). CDR3 sequence (DNA): TGTGCCAGCAGCTTGACACCCTTGGGGGAGACCCAGTACTTC. This translates into CASSLTPLGETQYF.

The genes are TRBV6-6 and TRBJ2-7, with D maybe TRBD2 (5 bases). The V gene lost 4 bases and the J gene lost 8 bases, with 12 bases spanning the gap. The germline gives CDR1 MNHNY, CDR2 SVGAGI (reference sequence). The CDR3 runs to 12 residues. CDR3 region: CASSSRGLQQYF. In DNA, the CDR3 is TGTGCCAGCAGTTCTCGGGGTTTGCAGCAGTACTTC.

The rearrangement links TRBV5-5 to TRBJ2-2, with D possibly called TRBD1 or TRBD2 (5 bases each). Germline loops: CDR1 SGHKS, CDR2 YYEKEE (reference sequence). V lost 1 base and J lost 6, with 13 bases in between. The CDR3 runs to 15 residues. The CDR3 region has the DNA TGTGCCAGCAGCTTGATTCCGGGGCGATCCGGGGAGCTGTTTTTT. This sequence encodes CASSLIPGRSGELFF.

The V call is TRBV6-6, the J call TRBJ1-1; D not certain. Trimming took 8 bases from V and 1 from J, leaving 17 bases between them. CDR1 MNHNY and CDR2 SVGAGI come from the germline V gene (reference sequence). The CDR3 runs 15 residues. CDR3 loop: CASLGRKQGNTEAFF. In DNA, the CDR3 is TGTGCCAGCCTCGGCCGGAAACAAGGGAACACTGAAGCTTTCTTT.

This chain connects TRBV20-1 to TRBJ2-1; D call uncertain. V gave up 3 bases and J gave up 10 bases, with 10 bases separating them. This CDR3 has 11 residues. The germline gives CDR1 DFQATT, CDR2 SNEGSKA (reference sequence). The CDR3 DNA follows: TGCAGTGCTAGGGTGGGTCCGGAGCAGTTCTTC. Its protein product is CSARVGPEQFF.

This chain joins TRBV11-2 and TRBJ2-7; D gene unclear. The CDR3 runs 16 residues. CDR1 is SGHAT and CDR2 is FQNNGV in the germline V gene. V was pared by 2 bases and J by 3 bases, with 17 bases between. CDR3 in amino acids: CASSLQRGAGIYEQYF. For the CDR3, the DNA is TGTGCCAGCAGCTTACAACGAGGAGCAGGAATCTACGAGCAGTACTTC.

This CDR3 is CASSDSTGRSPLHF. The CDR3 coding sequence is TGTGCCAGCAGTGACTCCACAGGGAGATCACCCCTCCACTTT. The V gene is TRBV2, the J gene TRBJ1-6, with D possibly TRBD1 on 6 matching bases. V lost 3 bases, J lost 10 bases, and 13 bases lay in between. Germline V lookup: CDR1 SNHLY, CDR2 FYNNEI. This CDR3 has 14 amino acids.

The chain recombines TRBV10-3 with TRBJ1-2; weak D call: TRBD1 (6 bases). The CDR3 contains 13 residues. The germline CDR1 and CDR2 sequences are ENHRY and SYGVKD. V gave up 4 bases and J gave up 2 bases, with 8 bases separating them. In DNA, the CDR3 is TGTGCCATCAGTGGACAGGTGAACTATGGCTACACCTTC. It specifies CAISGQVNYGYTF.

A note on this clone: At one end, the junction sequence differs from germline, possibly due to a read error. The rearrangement joins TRBV7-2 to TRBJ2-7; TRBD1 aligns across 8 bases. The germline gives CDR1 SGHTA, CDR2 FQGNSA. There are 14 residues in the CDR3. CDR3: CASSLSGGSHEQYF. The CDR3 region has the DNA TGTGCCAGCAGCTTATCAGGGGGCTCCCACGAGCAGTACTTC.

The chain couples TRBV2 to TRBJ1-2; possible D gene TRBD1, 5 bases. Trimming removed 4 bases at V and 4 bases at J, with 19 bases between. The CDR3 consists of 16 residues. Germline V gives CDR1 SNHLY, CDR2 FYNNEI. CDR3 coding DNA: TGTGCCAGCAGTGGGGGTGGGGGGATAGGACTCTATGGCTACACCTTC. Its translation is CASSGGGGIGLYGYTF.

V usage is TRBV19 and J usage is TRBJ2-5, with TRBD2 matching 8 bases. This CDR3 is 13 amino acids long. J gave up 2 bases and V 11 bases, and 7 bases lay outside the gene matches. CDR1 LNHDA and CDR2 SQIVND come from the germline V gene (reference sequence). CDR3 in amino acids: CAASTSGQETQYF. The DNA of the CDR3 is TGTGCCGCATCCACTAGCGGACAAGAGACCCAGTACTTC.

The gene calls are TRBV7-6 and TRBJ1-1; 9 positions match TRBD1. The CDR3 length is 14 residues. The trim removed 5 bases at V and 3 bases at J, leaving 4 bases unmatched. Germline CDR1 and CDR2: SGHVS and FNYEAQ. CDR3 loop: CASSAGTGYTEAFF. The CDR3 coding sequence is TGTGCCAGCAGCGCCGGGACAGGGTACACTGAAGCTTTCTTT.

The rearrangement joins TRBV9 to TRBJ1-4; TRBD1 might be the D (5 bases). Looked up from germline, CDR1 is SGDLS and CDR2 is YYNGEE. Trimming cost V 0 bases and J 5 bases, with 11 bases left between them. CDR3 length: 15 amino acids. Here the CDR3 reads CASSVGGGRNEKLFF. In DNA, the CDR3 is TGTGCCAGCAGCGTAGGTGGGGGGAGGAATGAAAAACTGTTTTTT.

This rearrangement joins TRBV25-1 to TRBJ1-4; D remains unclear. Looked up from germline, CDR1 is MGHDK and CDR2 is SYGVNS. The CDR3 consists of 11 residues. Trimming shortened V by 7 bases and J by 9 bases, and 9 bases separated the two germline ends. CDR3 coding DNA: TGTGCCAGCACCGCAGCTCAAAAACTGTTTTTT. Translated: CASTAAQKLFF. Together with reference TRBV25-1 and TRBJ1-4, the CDR3 gives the full variable domain: EADIYQTPRYLVIGTGKKITLECSQTMGHDKMYWYQQDPGMELHLIHYSYGVNSTEKGDLSSESTVSRIRTEHFPLTLESARPSHTSQYLCASTAAQKLFFGSGTQLSVL.

This chain links TRBV5-4 with TRBJ2-5, with 9 bases fitting TRBD1. The CDR3 loop spans 16 amino acids. V gave up 4 bases and J gave up 4 bases; unmatched junction bases: 11. The V gene's germline CDR1 is SGHNT and CDR2 YYREEE (reference sequence). DNA of the CDR3: TGTGCCAGCAGCGAGTCCTACAGGGGGCAGAGAGAGACCCAGTACTTC. Amino acids: CASSESYRGQRETQYF.

This clone was counted only a few times. This chain links TRBV7-2 with TRBJ2-7, with D hard to call. CDR3 length equals 13 residues. V was clipped by 5 bases and J by 7 bases, with 15 bases between them. Per the germline V gene, CDR1 is SGHTA and CDR2 is FQGNSA. The DNA for the CDR3 is TGTGCCAGCAGCCGACGGACGGTGCCGGAGCAGTACTTC. Amino acids: CASSRRTVPEQYF.

Here the CDR3 reads CASSWRGMAKNIQYF. CDR3 coding DNA: TGTGCCAGCAGCTGGAGGGGAATGGCCAAAAACATTCAGTACTTC. The chain carries TRBV11-2 and TRBJ2-4; possibly TRBD2 for D (6 bases). This CDR3 has 15 amino acids. CDR1 is SGHAT and CDR2 is FQNNGV in the germline V gene. V shed 4 bases and J shed 1 base, with 11 bases lying between them.

V is TRBV9 and J is TRBJ1-1, with 8 bases matching TRBD1. Per the germline V gene, CDR1 is SGDLS and CDR2 is YYNGEE. V shed 6 bases, J shed 4 bases, and the junction held 11 bases outside the gene matches. The CDR3 is 15 amino acids. CDR3 in amino acids: CASTPQITGGTEAFF. The CDR3 nucleotides read TGTGCCAGCACCCCACAGATAACAGGGGGCACTGAAGCTTTCTTT.